This is a list of T cell receptor beta chains from one sample in a study of identical twins. TCRdb independently ran MiXCR on the 5' RACE reads; one entry per CDR3 protein. The table lists 550,000 to 700,000 distinct CDR3 sequences, 9% to 10% of them singletons. The sample was also reused in another study, on yellow fever vaccine responses in identical twins.

Sequencing was done on a sample of PBMCs. These receptors originate from a woman aged 18-29 years in good health. Both conserved end residues are part of each CDR3.

v_gene,CDR3aa
TRBV4-3,CASSQASDRVTGELFF
TRBV14,CASSQYGTLREHTEAFF
TRBV11-2,CASSLDGMGGGELFF
TRBV7-9,CASSPLKNEQFF
TRBV4-2,CASSQEGGSTDTQYF
TRBV12-3/TRBV12-4,CASSLALGGAPSSYNEQFF
TRBV6-1,CASSDPPGRGNTEAFF
TRBV6-1,CASSATAYSYEQYF
TRBV18,CASSLRDTNYYEQYF
TRBV7-9,CASSLGRGSNYGYTF
TRBV7-2,CASSPTGTKNIQYF
TRBV5-1,CASSLAPGQDTEAFF
TRBV7-9,CASSRTGNQPQHF
TRBV29-1,CSVDVARLYNEQFF
TRBV7-8,CASSQNDRVDWSEQYF
TRBV9,CASSPRSRQGYTGELFF
TRBV4-1,CASSPLSGPSETQYF
TRBV4-3,CASSQNYNSPLHF
TRBV29-1,CSVGPGAQETQYF
TRBV9,CASSVAQGGGSGYTF
TRBV6-5,CASSFGVNGELFF
TRBV29-1,CSVVASRTDTQYF
TRBV7-9,CASSLVGSDSPLHF
TRBV20-1,CSARDRAIISYEQYF
TRBV11-2,CASTPTSRRPNNEQFF
TRBV10-3,CAISEGANTGELFF
TRBV6-6,CASSYSNPTSTQYF
TRBV12-3/TRBV12-4,CASSLRSGPLGEQFF
TRBV28,CASRPPHLAGGYEQYF
TRBV10-3,CATAPGQTSSYEQYF
TRBV7-2,CASSLDRPSEQFF
TRBV21-1,CAQRKDSEGETQYF
TRBV25-1,CASSESGAGYDEQYF
TRBV28,CASSLNVHTDTQYF
TRBV5-1,CASSLGALEEEQYF